The 26 T cell receptor beta chains listed next were all sequenced from one sample in a study of shared clonotypes between healthy human individuals. Profiling relied on immunoSEQ multiplex PCR, and the TCRdb table lists in-frame clones only, not all of them. The sample holds over a million clones, about 98% seen once. The source material was naive CD4+ T cells sorted from blood. Subset described: CD45RA+ positively selected. These receptors were collected from a man younger than 45 in good health.

Worth noting for this clone: Other nucleotide sequences in the sample specify the same CDR3. The chain combines TRBV7-2 with TRBJ2-4; D unresolved. Trimming removed 2 bases at V and 0 bases at J, with 5 bases between. From germline, CDR1 is SGHTA and CDR2 FQGNSA. The CDR3 sequence is 14 residues long. The CDR3 sequence is CASSLILAKNIQYF. The DNA for the CDR3 is TGTGCCAGCAGCTTAATACTAGCCAAAAACATTCAGTACTTC.

Turning to this clone: Distinct nucleotide sequences in the sample also encode this CDR3. The V call is TRBV5-4, the J call TRBJ1-5; D is ambiguous. Germline values: CDR1 SGHNT, CDR2 YYREEE (reference sequence). The V gene lost 0 bases and the J gene lost 0 bases, with 7 bases spanning the gap. The CDR3 loop spans 15 amino acids. CDR3 sequence (DNA): TGTGCCAGCAGCTTGGGAGGAAATAGCAATCAGCCCCAGCATTTT. It specifies CASSLGGNSNQPQHF.

The chain combines TRBV10-3 with TRBJ2-1; D is unresolved. Germline CDR1 reads ENHRY; CDR2 reads SYGVKD. This CDR3 spans 12 amino acids. Trimming cost V 1 base and J 10 bases, with 8 bases left between them. CDR3 region: CAISELGPEQFF. The CDR3 nucleotides are TGTGCCATCAGTGAGTTAGGGCCAGAGCAGTTCTTC.

V is TRBV29-1 and J is TRBJ1-4; the D gene is possibly TRBD1 (6 bases). The CDR3 is 12 amino acids. V lost 6 bases and J lost 8, with 13 bases in between. Germline V gives CDR1 SQVTM, CDR2 ANQGSEA. CDR3 residues: CSVSRDNEKLFF. The CDR3 DNA reads as TGCAGCGTGTCTCGGGACAACGAAAAACTGTTTTTT. The whole variable domain, remainder taken from reference TRBV29-1 and TRBJ1-4, is SAVISQKPSRDICQRGTSLTIQCQVDSQVTMMFWYRQQPGQSLTLIATANQGSEATYESGFVIDKFPISRPNLTFSTLTVSNMSPEDSSIYLCSVSRDNEKLFFGSGTQLSVL.

The chain recombines TRBV5-1 with TRBJ1-1; no clear D. Trimming left V 2 bases short and J 1 base short, with 9 bases between. CDR1 is SGHRS and CDR2 is YFSETQ in the germline V gene. The CDR3 is 14 residues long. The CDR3 loop is CASSFGPANTEAFF. The CDR3 DNA reads as TGCGCCAGCAGCTTTGGACCGGCGAACACTGAAGCTTTCTTT.

The V call is TRBV6-1, the J call TRBJ2-3, with D unresolved. The length of the CDR3 is 12 residues. CDR1 is MNHNS and CDR2 is SASEGT in the germline V gene. The germline V and J ends were trimmed by 7 bases and 6 bases, with 11 bases remaining between them. CDR3: CASMWVGDTQYF. CDR3 DNA sequence: TGTGCCAGCATGTGGGTGGGTGATACGCAGTATTTT.

The chain has TRBV5-4 and TRBJ1-1; D might be TRBD1 (5 bases). CDR1 SGHNT and CDR2 YYREEE come from the germline V gene (reference sequence). V gave up 0 bases and J gave up 7 bases, with 16 bases separating them. This CDR3 spans 15 amino acids. The CDR3 coding sequence is TGTGCCAGCAGCTTGGCCGGTGGGGCCAGTCGTGAAGCTTTCTTT. This codes for CASSLAGGASREAFF.

This clone was seen just once. The genes are TRBV10-3 and TRBJ2-1, with 9 nucleotides matching TRBD1. Germline V lookup: CDR1 ENHRY, CDR2 SYGVKD. J lost 8 bases, V lost 9 bases, and 8 bases had no gene match. This CDR3 has 13 amino acids. The DNA of the CDR3 is TGTGCCATGGGGACAGGGAATCCTCATGAGCAGTTCTTC. Translation gives CAMGTGNPHEQFF.

This chain links TRBV5-5 with TRBJ2-3; D remains unclear. The V gene lost 4 bases and the J gene lost 0 bases, with 9 bases spanning the gap. CDR1 and CDR2 (germline): SGHKS, YYEKEE (reference sequence). The CDR3 is 14 amino acids. CDR3 region: CASSVSSSTDTQYF. DNA for the CDR3: TGTGCCAGCAGCGTCTCTTCTAGCACAGATACGCAGTATTTT.

The gene calls are TRBV21-1 and TRBJ2-1; the table's D gene call, TRBD2, was not cross checked with the DNA. TRBV21-1 is a recognized pseudogene. CDR3 size: 19 residues. The CDR3 nucleotides are TGTGCCAGCAGCAAAGGGGCTAGCGGGAGTCCCCACACCAACAATGAGCAGTTCTTC. As protein: CASSKGASGSPHTNNEQFF.

The J gene is TRBJ1-2, the V gene TRBV4-1; the D gene is possibly TRBD1 (5 bases). Germline V gives CDR1 MGHRA, CDR2 YSYEKL. V dropped 0 bases and J dropped 0 bases, with 14 bases sitting between them. The length of the CDR3 is 17 residues. The CDR3 protein is CASSQEGPGRTNYGYTF. The CDR3 DNA follows: TGCGCCAGCAGCCAAGAGGGACCAGGGCGAACTAACTATGGCTACACCTTC.

The rearrangement joins TRBV5-8 to TRBJ1-5; 7 nucleotides line up with TRBD1. Losses at the gene ends were 3 bases for V and 4 bases for J; bases not matched to a gene: 4. CDR1 and CDR2 (germline): SGHTS, YDEGEE. The CDR3 is made up of 14 amino acids. This CDR3 reads CASSSGGVNQPQHF. Here the CDR3 DNA reads TGTGCCAGCAGCTCAGGGGGGGTGAATCAGCCCCAGCATTTT.

Comments on this clone: In the same sample, other DNA sequences code for this CDR3. The genes are TRBV9 and TRBJ1-3; no reliable D call. Germline V lookup: CDR1 SGDLS, CDR2 YYNGEE. The germline V and J ends were trimmed by 1 base and 4 bases, with 6 bases remaining between them. CDR3 length: 13 amino acids. CDR3 region: CASSVSSGNTIYF. The CDR3 bases are TGTGCCAGCAGCGTATCATCCGGAAACACCATATATTTT.

The chain employs TRBV5-1 and TRBJ1-3; tentative D call: TRBD1 (5 bases). The CDR3 has 14 amino acids. Trimming removed 4 bases from V and 3 bases from J, with 11 bases in between. The germline gives CDR1 SGHRS, CDR2 YFSETQ. For the CDR3, the DNA is TGCGCCAGCAGCCTCGGGACGGATGGAAACACCATATATTTT. It encodes CASSLGTDGNTIYF.

The chain uses TRBV18 and TRBJ2-7; TRBD1 is a possible D gene (6 bases). This CDR3 has 18 residues. Germline-derived CDR1 and CDR2 are KGHSH and LQKENI. Trimming removed 2 bases from V and 2 bases from J, with 22 bases in between. CDR3 sequence: CASSPVRGLQNPTYEQYF. The CDR3 DNA follows: TGTGCCAGCTCACCAGTCAGGGGTCTCCAGAACCCTACCTACGAGCAGTACTTC.

V gene TRBV9 combines with J gene TRBJ1-2; no firm D call. V lost 4 bases and J lost 1, with 14 bases in between. The V gene's germline CDR1 is SGDLS and CDR2 YYNGEE. CDR3 length: 15 amino acids. The CDR3 here is CASSSLGGGNYGYTF. The CDR3 nucleotides are TGTGCCAGCAGCTCCCTCGGTGGTGGTAACTATGGCTACACCTTC.

The CDR3 is CATSRDPSRGRGYTF. DNA of the CDR3: TGTGCCACCAGCAGAGACCCTTCCAGGGGAAGAGGCTACACCTTC. The J gene is TRBJ1-2, the V gene TRBV15; maybe TRBD1 (6 bases). Germline values: CDR1 LNHNV, CDR2 YYDKDF (reference sequence). The CDR3 is made up of 15 amino acids. Trimming left V 0 bases short and J 8 bases short, with 16 bases between.

The chain links TRBV5-4 to TRBJ2-2, with 7 bases identical to TRBD1. V shed 4 bases and J 1 base; nucleotides not matched to a gene: 7. Germline-derived CDR1 and CDR2 are SGHNT and YYREEE (reference sequence). This CDR3 is built from 16 residues. Written as DNA, the CDR3 is TGTGCCAGCAGCCGCCCCGGGACAGAGAACACCGGGGAGCTGTTTTTT. Protein sequence: CASSRPGTENTGELFF.

J is TRBJ2-7 and V is TRBV7-2; 9 bases align to TRBD2. CDR3 length equals 14 residues. After removal of 5 bases from V and 4 bases from J, the junction contained 6 bases not matched to a gene. Germline CDR1 and CDR2: SGHTA and FQGNSA. CDR3 DNA: TGTGCCAGCAGCAGAGTAGCGGGAGCTTACGAGCAGTACTTC. It is translated as CASSRVAGAYEQYF.

This sequence joins TRBV7-9 and TRBJ2-7, with 7 bases identical to TRBD2. The length of the CDR3 is 16 residues. The V gene end was trimmed by 7 bases and the J gene end by 2 bases; junction bases not matched to a gene: 14. Germline lookup yields CDR1 SEHNR and CDR2 FQNEAQ (reference sequence). CDR3 in amino acids: CASTSRVSGLAYEQYF. As DNA, the CDR3 is TGTGCCAGCACCTCCAGGGTGTCTGGACTAGCCTACGAGCAGTACTTC.

A remark on this clone: The sample has other DNA sequences that encode this CDR3 too. V is TRBV9 and J is TRBJ1-5; D is possibly TRBD1 (5 bases). Between the trimmed V and J ends, which lost 0 bases and 6 bases, there was a span of 7 bases. The CDR3 runs to 13 residues. Germline-derived CDR1 and CDR2 are SGDLS and YYNGEE. The CDR3 sequence: CASSVGGVQPQHF. CDR3 DNA: TGTGCCAGCAGCGTAGGGGGCGTTCAGCCCCAGCATTTT.

The chain couples TRBV25-1 to TRBJ2-7; perhaps TRBD1 as D (6 bases). Trimming cost V 1 base and J 5 bases, with 21 bases left between them. CDR1 and CDR2 from the germline V gene are MGHDK and SYGVNS. The CDR3 sequence is 17 residues long. The CDR3 spells CASSECFARQVRNEQYF. CDR3 bases: TGTGCCAGCAGTGAATGTTTTGCCCGACAGGTTAGGAACGAGCAGTACTTC.

The chain employs TRBV28 and TRBJ2-1; 7 positions match TRBD1. Germline V CDR1 and CDR2: MDHEN, SYDVKM. After removal of 5 bases from V and 9 bases from J, the junction contained 4 bases not matched to a gene. The CDR3 sequence is 12 residues long. The CDR3 DNA reads as TGTGCCAGCAGTACCCCAGGGGGTGAGCAGTTCTTC. It codes for CASSTPGGEQFF. The whole variable domain, remainder taken from reference TRBV28 and TRBJ2-1, is DVKVTQSSRYLVKRTGEKVFLECVQDMDHENMFWYRQDPGLGLRLIYFSYDVKMKEKGDIPEGYSVSREKKERFSLILESASTNQTSMYLCASSTPGGEQFFGPGTRLTVL.

This chain's CDR3 is CASSRRRRPSNQPQHF. CDR3 DNA sequence: TGTGCCAGTAGTAGAAGGAGGCGCCCTAGCAATCAGCCCCAGCATTTT. The chain has TRBV19 and TRBJ1-5; no clear D gene. Trimming cost V 4 bases and J 0 bases, with 13 bases left between them. There are 16 residues in the CDR3. The germline V gene encodes CDR1 LNHDA and CDR2 SQIVND (reference sequence).

This clone was recorded once. The V gene is TRBV7-6, the J gene TRBJ1-5; D remains unclear. V lost 1 base and J 3 bases, leaving 13 bases between the germline ends. The CDR3 contains 16 residues. Germline CDR1 SGHVS, CDR2 FNYEAQ. CDR3 bases: TGTGCCAGCAGCTTAGGGGGAGGGATGAACAATCAGCCCCAGCATTTT. It yields the protein CASSLGGGMNNQPQHF.

This rearrangement joins TRBV10-1 to TRBJ1-4, with D unresolved. Germline assignment: CDR1 WNHNN and CDR2 SYGVQD (reference sequence). The CDR3 is 13 amino acids. The V gene lost 5 bases and the J gene lost 5 bases, with 9 bases spanning the gap. The CDR3 is CASSRTLNEKLFF. CDR3 bases: TGCGCCAGCAGTAGGACTTTAAATGAAAAACTGTTTTTT.